These T cell receptor beta chains were read from a single sample in a study of T-cell reconstitution after alpha-beta-depleted transplantation in children. A single record per CDR3 protein comes from TCRdb applying MiXCR to the PCR reads. The table records tens of thousands of distinct CDR3 sequences, around 7% of them present only once. Here the sequenced sample was peripheral blood, taken 60 days after TCRalphabeta/CD19-depleted stem cell transplant. Receptors originate from a child under three years old who had a stem cell transplant for acute myeloid leukemia, so the T cells may come from the graft donor. The CDR3 runs from the conserved cysteine through the conserved F or W. Fields, in order: V gene, J gene, CDR3 protein.

TRBV5-1	TRBJ2-5	CASSPQGASKETQYF
TRBV12-3/TRBV12-4	TRBJ2-3	CASRTGGGVGSDTQYF
TRBV2	TRBJ2-5	CASSVLPSQYF
TRBV4-2	TRBJ2-3	CASSLLRAGTDTQYF
TRBV19	TRBJ2-1	CASSIVAATLYNEQFF
TRBV20-1	TRBJ2-7	CSARDRSTGTEAYEQYF
TRBV4-2	TRBJ2-7	CASSPPGGPGTSGRDEQYF
TRBV7-9	TRBJ2-2	CAGSTGTGGTGELFF
TRBV12-5	TRBJ1-5	CASGFQGSVYNQPQHF
TRBV7-2	TRBJ2-2	CASSLGATGELFF
TRBV4-2	TRBJ2-1	CASSQDTETSGGAERGNEQFF
TRBV7-2	TRBJ1-5	CASSLHLNQPQHF
TRBV5-4	TRBJ2-6	CASSYRTGTGANVLTF
TRBV19	TRBJ1-1	CASSKRTGLDTEAFF
TRBV9	TRBJ2-5	CASSRRGETQYF
TRBV7-7	TRBJ2-5	CASSLSTVQETQYF
TRBV10-1	TRBJ1-3	CASSESRTGVRNTIYF
TRBV5-1	TRBJ1-5	CASSAGQGGNQPQHF
TRBV7-6	TRBJ2-5	CATSYRFQETQYF
TRBV5-1	TRBJ2-1	CASSPTLAGNEQFF
TRBV4-1	TRBJ1-1	CASSQDNRVTEAFF
TRBV7-9	TRBJ2-1	CASSPRGTGPHEQFF
TRBV6-2/TRBV6-3	TRBJ2-7	CASAMGVYEQYF
TRBV4-3	TRBJ2-7	CASSQGRSYEQYF
TRBV7-9	TRBJ2-1	CASTSEAYNEQFF